The subject of this entry is one TCR beta chain. It lacks a known antigen. Base qualities are not at hand, and no much larger clone is one base apart. The cohort consisted of 650 to 850 healthy bone marrow donors. Cohort members were all nominally healthy when sampled, although unrecorded immune exposures were likely present. The donor was CMV seropositive and was included in the group of 300 or so seropositive cohort members. Every donor gave a peripheral blood sample, and the peripheral blood mononuclear cells from that sample were used for TCR beta sequencing. The Qiagen DNeasy Blood Extraction Kit was used to extract genomic DNA from the blood cell samples. This sample is part of a study of cytomegalovirus exposure and HLA in healthy donors (dated by TCRdb to about 2017). About the study as a whole: In an earlier analysis of about 560 of the donors, around 290 Gb of sequence data and 117 million unique TCR beta sequences from some 170 million T cells were reported. Every discovery cohort repertoire had been produced on one sequencing platform. Using immunosequencing, the study profiled T cell repertoires from fewer than 700 subjects and related those repertoires to cytomegalovirus serostatus. A later genetic analysis used genome-wide SNP genotypes for about 55% of the 666 donors, treating that subset as a discovery cohort. To decide whether each TCR beta V gene segment behaved as functional or pseudogenic, an earlier analysis of some 580 of the donors relied on high-throughput TCR beta sequencing. In a later analysis, previously published TCR beta repertoires from 600 to 850 donors were re-analyzed and high-resolution HLA genotyping was added so that TCR occurrence patterns could be studied. Roughly 300 gigabases of sequencing data and around 80 million unique TCR sequences made up an early release that covered roughly 670 HLA-typed donors. Donor age, sex, ethnicity and CMV serostatus were compiled alongside the repertoire data. A few DR-DQ haplotypes were treated as single units for association and clustering because of strong linkage in the cohort. Both class I and class II loci were covered by HLA typing, at four-digit resolution. The number of typed donors differed by locus: roughly 629-640 for A, B, C, DRB1 and DQB1; some 500 for DQA1; about 600 for DPA1; and around 490 for DPB1. Rather than drawing on any new phenotypic data, the later analysis identified candidate immune exposures from TCR beta sequences and the way those sequences occurred across donors. The study was designed to test whether signatures of past pathogen exposure could be identified by cataloging public T cell receptors. Besides the first cohort of approximately 670 subjects, a separate validation cohort made up of roughly 130 different subjects was used. High-throughput TCR immunosequencing, statistical association of individual TCRs with disease status, and machine learning were combined to predict cytomegalovirus infection status. Across under 500 genotyped donors of the cohort, an average of roughly 230,000 unique TCR beta nucleotide sequences per donor were sequenced, and about a sixth of those sequences were non-productive. Of the 398 genotyped donors, roughly 80% were placed in the genetic ancestry cluster associated with self-reported Caucasian donors.

The paper's findings and limits, for the study overall: An earlier analysis of roughly 570 of the donors showed that most TCR beta V segments appeared in productive rearrangements either about 87% or about 30% of the time, which broadly matched IMGT annotations. A later analysis associated 15,000 to 20,000 TCR beta sequences with specific HLA alleles at a false discovery rate of 0.05. Across donors, most TCR sequences were observed very rarely, whereas some public TCRs were present in many individuals. Because HLA typing was missing for some donors at each locus, association tests included only the typed subset. A further reported finding was that TCR beta sequences accurately predicted the HLA-A and HLA-B alleles for most subjects in the first cohort. Correlated functional status among segregating V segments might reflect linkage disequilibrium, but an unknown experimental factor could not be ruled out. A later analysis found that most CMV-associated TCR beta chains appeared HLA-restricted, with HLA associations seemingly driven largely by CMV exposure. In a later genetic analysis, a missense DCLRE1C variant was associated with V-gene and J-gene trimming of TCR beta chains, and the association was replicated in an independent cohort. A later analysis found that HLA-associated TCR beta chains were more clonally expanded and had lower generation probabilities than equally common non-associated chains. A group of highly shared sequence variants was considered likely to be a technical artifact of the sequencing pipeline. The only immune exposure information available for the cohort was CMV serostatus. The presence/absence analyses assumed that sequencing depth was roughly uniform across donors, and that assumption may not be true. Roughly 17 rarely observed V segments, including chromosome 9 orphons, were excluded from the earlier analysis of approximately 600 of the donors because counts were too low. According to the authors, the approach could potentially be generalized to other disease states and immunological phenotypes. A later analysis reported that several top co-occurrence clusters appeared linked to parvovirus B19, influenza, CMV and Epstein-Barr virus. The study gave a list of over 150 TCR beta chains associated with cytomegalovirus. Some IMGT-functional V segments, including TRBV6-2 and TRBV6-3, could not be told apart with the 87-base-pair reads, so those segments were excluded. The classifier was reported to diagnose cytomegalovirus status with high specificity and sensitivity in both the original cohort and the validation cohort. Strong co-occurrence of HLA alleles, especially DR and DQ, made assigning TCR associations to individual alleles difficult. In a later analysis, TCR association rates were found to vary across HLA loci, with the most associated TCRs seen for DRB1 alleles and the fewest for HLA-C alleles. In vitro tests confirmed that a few of the cytomegalovirus-associated TCR beta chains recognize cytomegalovirus antigens. A later genetic analysis reported fewer N-insertions in productive TCRs among donors in an Asian-associated ancestry cluster than the roughly 670-donor mean. This cohort had only TCR beta chains sequenced, and the lack of alpha or paired-chain data limited which features could be detected.

Germline trimming amounts to 9 bases on V and 1 base on J, with 7 as the count of junction bases outside the gene matches. CDR1 MGHDK and CDR2 SYGVNS were looked up in the germline V gene. The CDR3, cysteine through phenylalanine, is 16 amino acids long. Left in the record is the CDR3 DNA by itself, 48 bases read in frame from the first base. The method behind the library was the immunoSEQ multiplex PCR assay. The multiplex PCR relied on a mix of 60 forward primers for TCR Vbeta segments and 13 reverse primers for TCR Jbeta segments. A multiplex PCR assay on genomic DNA amplified the CDR3 region of rearranged TCR beta genes. The amplified TCR beta libraries were sequenced on the Illumina HiSeq System as 87-base-pair reads. The authors' analysis ran thus. A later analysis tallied around 80 million unique TCR beta chains across the 700 or so repertoires, and some 10 million of those chains were shared by two or more donors. Raw reads were error-corrected and collapsed into unique sequences by a nearest-neighbor algorithm in which closely related sequences were merged to remove PCR and sequencing errors. To assign V, D and J gene segments, CDR3 sequences were aligned to IMGT reference sequences. For a sequence to be retained, at least a six-nucleotide match to both a V gene segment and a J gene segment was required. A rearrangement was called productive if the CDR3 had no stop codons and remained in frame with V and J, and every other rearrangement was called non-productive. CDR3 was defined by IMGT convention, running from the second conserved V-encoded cysteine to the conserved J-encoded phenylalanine. The earlier analysis of about 570 of the donors excluded any sequence lacking an unambiguous match to a single V gene segment. An earlier analysis of a few hundred of the donors called V segments functional above 56.7% productive rearrangements and segregating when the between-donor standard deviation exceeded 5%. A statistical classification framework was built to diagnose cytomegalovirus status from the catalog of TCR beta chain sequences. A later analysis assigned V and J genes by comparing TCR nucleotide sequences with IMGT/GENE-DB human TR gene sequences. Using the TCRdist pipeline, a later analysis assigned CDR3 sequences along with most-parsimonious VDJ recombination scenarios. A later analysis defined each TCR beta chain by its CDR3 amino acid sequence plus V-gene family, and excluded reads lacking a unique V-gene family. As a way to deal with suspected cross-contamination and a sequencing artifact, a later analysis dropped 640 or so nucleotide sequences that were highly shared and had low generation probability. In a later analysis, a clonal expansion index for each public chain was calculated from normalized within-repertoire ranks of inferred template counts. In a later analysis, generation probabilities were computed with a VDJ recombination model fitted to out-of-frame rearrangements, and the resulting probabilities were checked against IGoR. In a later analysis, TCR-TCR, TCR-HLA and TCR-CMV co-occurrence was scored with hypergeometric tests, and a repertoire-size bias correction was applied to TCR pairs. In a later analysis, false discovery rates were estimated by permuting HLA or CMV assignments 20 times. In a later analysis, co-occurring TCRs were grouped using DBSCAN, with TCRdist sequence similarity added in when clustering inside HLA-allele-positive subsets. Co-occurrence clustering excluded repertoires with fewer than 30,000 or more than 120,000 public chains, plus five with anomalous nucleotide sharing. As stored in TCRdb, this immuneACCESS dataset retains in-frame rearrangements with V and J assigned. A fraction of the clones does not appear; measured against another copy, unresolved V genes explain less than half of the discrepancy, and the remainder lacks a known reason. The DNA gave D and trimming, while V, J and clone size come from that table. Here the sample has approximately 170,000 clones; 77% occur a single time. The biggest ten clones account for 7% to 8.5% of the sample.

The chain uses TRBV25-1 and TRBJ2-6, and TRBD1 matches 9 of the central bases. This receptor was taken from a male donor in good health and CMV-seropositive. Sequences were obtained from PBMCs. The CDR3 reads CARTGQGISGANVLTF. The sequence in DNA is TGTGCCAGGACGGGACAGGGAATATCTGGGGCCAACGTCCTGACTTTC.